The present T cell receptor beta chain was sequenced within a study of blood T cell repertoires in COVID-19. Clones were sequenced by immunoSEQ multiplex PCR, and TCRdb holds only the in-frame ones, with some missing. Of about 200,000 clones listed, more than 85% are singletons. The CDR3 totals 17 residues. The junction had 12 bases not matched to a gene; V was cut back by 4 bases and J by 5 bases. Germline V gene sequence: CDR1 SGHDT, CDR2 YYEEEE. Sequencing input: peripheral blood. The chain employs TRBV5-6 and TRBJ2-2; 9 positions agree with TRBD1. The sequence was obtained from a man aged 60-69 years with COVID-19, enrolled during active disease. The CDR3 DNA follows: TGTGCCAGCAGCCTACTTGGGACAGGGTATGTGACCGGGGAGCTGTTTTTT. Residues: CASSLLGTGYVTGELFF. The entire variable domain, with the rest obtained from reference TRBV5-6 and TRBJ2-2, is as follows: DAGVTQSPTHLIKTRGQQVTLRCSPKSGHDTVSWYQQALGQGPQFIFQYYEEEERQRGNFPDRFSGHQFPNYSSELNVNALLLGDSALYLCASSLLGTGYVTGELFFGEGSRLTVL.